Listed below are T cell receptor beta chains from one sample, sequenced in a study of blood T cell repertoires in COVID-19. Clones were sequenced by immunoSEQ multiplex PCR, and TCRdb holds only the in-frame ones, with some missing. The sample records under 100,000 clones, around 80% being singletons. Input material: peripheral blood. Receptor source: a woman aged 40 to 49 with active or convalescent COVID-19. The CDR3 runs from the conserved cysteine through the conserved F or W. The D gene is left open where the match is weak. The size field is filled for only some rows; it gives once, few, many or a size class.

v_call	d_call	clone_size	j_call	cdr3_nt	cdr3_aa
TRBV5-1	NA	once	TRBJ1-2	TGCGCCAGCTCCTGGCTGGGGGAGGGTTATGGCTACACCTTC	CASSWLGEGYGYTF
TRBV4-1	TRBD1	NA	TRBJ2-5	TGCGCCAGCAGCCAAGATTTCCGGGACAGGAGGCAGACCCAGTACTTC	CASSQDFRDRRQTQYF
TRBV5-8	NA	NA	TRBJ1-6	TGTGCCAGCAGCACGGGTCCGAGCTATAATTCACCCCTCCACTTT	CASSTGPSYNSPLHF
TRBV15	TRBD1	NA	TRBJ1-2	TGTGCCACCAGCAGTCCGGGACAGGTGTTGTATGGCTACACCTTC	CATSSPGQVLYGYTF
TRBV6-2/TRBV6-3	NA	NA	TRBJ1-5	TGTGCCAGCAGTTTGGTCCGGGAGCCCCAGCATTTT	CASSLVREPQHF
TRBV29-1	NA	NA	TRBJ2-6	TGCAGCGTTGGTGCGCCTGGGGCCAACGTCCTGACTTTC	CSVGAPGANVLTF
TRBV28	NA	NA	TRBJ1-6	TGTGCCAGCAGGCAGAATTCACCCCTCCACTTT	CASRQNSPLHF
TRBV28	TRBD2	NA	TRBJ2-5	TGTGCCAGCAGTTCCAGACTAGCGGGAATACAAGAGACCCAGTACTTC	CASSSRLAGIQETQYF
TRBV4-2	NA	NA	TRBJ1-5	TGTGCCAGCAGCCAAGAGTGGGGCACTTATCAGCCCCAGCATTTT	CASSQEWGTYQPQHF
TRBV4-1	TRBD2	NA	TRBJ2-1	TGCGCCAGCAGCCAAGAAAGAAGGAGCGGGAGCGACTACAATGAGCAGTTCTTC	CASSQERRSGSDYNEQFF
TRBV20-1	TRBD1	medium-sized	TRBJ2-2	TGCAGTGCTAGTCCCCAGGGGGCGGTAACCGGGGAGCTGTTTTTT	CSASPQGAVTGELFF
TRBV18	TRBD1	few	TRBJ1-5	TGTGCCAGCTCACCAAAACAGGGGTGGCAGCCCCAGCATTTT	CASSPKQGWQPQHF
TRBV6-2/TRBV6-3	NA	NA	TRBJ2-4	TGTGCCAGCAGTTACCCCCCACAGGGAAACTTAGCCAAAAACATTCAGTACTTC	CASSYPPQGNLAKNIQYF
TRBV7-9	NA	NA	TRBJ1-3	TGTGCCAGCAGCTTATCGGAGAGCTCTGGAAACACCATATATTTT	CASSLSESSGNTIYF
TRBV7-2	TRBD2	NA	TRBJ2-3	TGTGCCAGCAGCTTAAATAGGGCTAGCGGGGGGATCACAGATACGCAGTATTTT	CASSLNRASGGITDTQYF
TRBV6-5	NA	NA	TRBJ1-1	TGTGCCAGCAGTTACGACATGAACACTGAAGCTTTCTTT	CASSYDMNTEAFF
TRBV9	NA	NA	TRBJ1-2	TGTGCCAGCAGCGTAGATGCCAACAGCTATGGCTACACCTTC	CASSVDANSYGYTF
TRBV7-3	NA	NA	TRBJ2-6	TGTGCCAGCAGCCCAATCTCTGGGGCCAACGTCCTGACTTTC	CASSPISGANVLTF
TRBV24-1	NA	NA	TRBJ1-2	TGCCCAGTTTATGGCTACACCTTC	CPVYGYTF
TRBV6-2/TRBV6-3	NA	NA	TRBJ1-2	TGTGCCAGCAGTTACGATAGAACGTCAAAGGGCTACACCTTC	CASSYDRTSKGYTF
TRBV19	TRBD1	NA	TRBJ2-3	TGTGCCAGTACACAGGGGAGCACAGATACGCAGTATTTT	CASTQGSTDTQYF
TRBV12-5	TRBD2	NA	TRBJ2-3	TGTGCTAGTGGTGGGGTCGCTAGCGGGAGAGATACGCAGTATTTT	CASGGVASGRDTQYF
TRBV2	NA	NA	TRBJ2-5	TGTGCCAGCAGTGAAAGGGCAGGGTGGCAAGAGACCCAGTACTTC	CASSERAGWQETQYF
TRBV18	TRBD1	few	TRBJ1-2	TGTGCCAGCTCACCCCCACCCGGGACAGGGGGCGGGTATGGCTACACCTTC	CASSPPPGTGGGYGYTF
TRBV12-3/TRBV12-4	NA	NA	TRBJ2-1	TGTGCCAGCAGTTTCACAGGCGATGAGCAGTTCTTC	CASSFTGDEQFF
TRBV10-3	NA	NA	TRBJ2-3	TGTGCCATCAGTGGGCAGGGTGGATTTACAGATACGCAGTATTTT	CAISGQGGFTDTQYF
TRBV19	NA	NA	TRBJ1-5	TGTGCCAGTAGTACGGGGGGCCAGGGAGGGCAGCCCCAGCATTTT	CASSTGGQGGQPQHF
TRBV10-1	TRBD1	NA	TRBJ2-7	TGCGCCAGCAGTGCGACAGGGGGAAGGTCCTACGAGCAGTACTTC	CASSATGGRSYEQYF
TRBV9	TRBD1	NA	TRBJ1-6	TGTGCCAGCAGCGCAAGACAGGGAGTGGATTCACCCCTCCACTTT	CASSARQGVDSPLHF
TRBV10-3	TRBD1	NA	TRBJ1-5	TGTGCCATCAGTGAGGCCCACCGACAGGGCGGCAATCAGCCCCAGCATTTT	CAISEAHRQGGNQPQHF
TRBV7-9	NA	NA	TRBJ1-6	TGTGCCAGCAGCTTAGTAGCAGGGGATAATTCACCCCTCCACTTT	CASSLVAGDNSPLHF
TRBV5-1	NA	few	TRBJ2-2	TGCGCCAGCAGCCTCGACAGACCGAACACCGGGGAGCTGTTTTTT	CASSLDRPNTGELFF
TRBV6-2/TRBV6-3	NA	NA	TRBJ2-2	TGTGCCAGCAGTTACTCCACAGGAATCGGGGAGCTGTTTTTT	CASSYSTGIGELFF
TRBV4-2	NA	NA	TRBJ2-3	TGTGCCAGCAGCGCTTTTAAAATGGTAGGAGGGATGGTATCAGATACGCAGTATTTT	CASSAFKMVGGMVSDTQYF
TRBV19	TRBD1	once	TRBJ2-2	TGTGCCAGTAGTACCGGGACAGGGGGCTTTACCGGGGAGCTGTTTTTT	CASSTGTGGFTGELFF
TRBV4-1	NA	few	TRBJ2-1	TGCGCCAGCAGCCAACCCCAAACCCGACAGGAGCCTGAGCAGTTCTTC	CASSQPQTRQEPEQFF
TRBV5-1	NA	NA	TRBJ2-7	TGCGCCAGCAGCTTGACCCTGGGGGGTTATGAGCAGTACTTC	CASSLTLGGYEQYF
TRBV5-6	NA	NA	TRBJ1-2	TGTGCCAGCAGCTTGGCTTCCGGGGGAGGCTACACCTTC	CASSLASGGGYTF
TRBV29-1	TRBD1	NA	TRBJ2-4	TGCAGCGTTGTAGGGACAGAAGGGAAGTACTTC	CSVVGTEGKYF
TRBV11-3	TRBD2	NA	TRBJ2-3	TGTGCCAGCAAAACTAGGCGGGGGGGTAAGACAGATACGCAGTATTTT	CASKTRRGGKTDTQYF
TRBV11-2	NA	NA	TRBJ1-1	TGTGCCAGCAGCCCCCGACAGAACACTGAAGCTTTCTTT	CASSPRQNTEAFF
TRBV20-1	NA	NA	TRBJ1-5	TGCAGTGTCCTGGCGGGTCAGCCCCAGCATTTT	CSVLAGQPQHF
TRBV10-3	TRBD1	NA	TRBJ1-2	TGTGCCATCAGTGAGTCGAGGGGACAGGATGGCTACACCTTC	CAISESRGQDGYTF
TRBV20-1	TRBD1	NA	TRBJ2-5	TGCAGTGCTAGTACCGGGACAGGCCCCATTTACTTC	CSASTGTGPIYF
TRBV3-1/TRBV3-2	TRBD1	NA	TRBJ1-3	TGTGCCAGCAGCCCTGCTTTATGGAGACAGGGGACGATCTCTGGAAACACCATATATTTT	CASSPALWRQGTISGNTIYF
TRBV30	NA	once	TRBJ2-7	TGTGCCTGGAGTCCACACAGAAGTGCCTACGAGCAGTACTTC	CAWSPHRSAYEQYF
TRBV10-3	TRBD1	NA	TRBJ2-3	TGTGCCATCAGCGGGACAGGGGGCCCAGATACGCAGTATTTT	CAISGTGGPDTQYF
TRBV24-1	NA	NA	TRBJ1-2	TGTGCCACCAGTAATAGAGCCGGTTTTAGCGGCTACACCTTC	CATSNRAGFSGYTF
TRBV6-5	TRBD1	NA	TRBJ2-7	TGTGCCAGCAGATTCACAGGGGAGGAGCAGTACTTC	CASRFTGEEQYF